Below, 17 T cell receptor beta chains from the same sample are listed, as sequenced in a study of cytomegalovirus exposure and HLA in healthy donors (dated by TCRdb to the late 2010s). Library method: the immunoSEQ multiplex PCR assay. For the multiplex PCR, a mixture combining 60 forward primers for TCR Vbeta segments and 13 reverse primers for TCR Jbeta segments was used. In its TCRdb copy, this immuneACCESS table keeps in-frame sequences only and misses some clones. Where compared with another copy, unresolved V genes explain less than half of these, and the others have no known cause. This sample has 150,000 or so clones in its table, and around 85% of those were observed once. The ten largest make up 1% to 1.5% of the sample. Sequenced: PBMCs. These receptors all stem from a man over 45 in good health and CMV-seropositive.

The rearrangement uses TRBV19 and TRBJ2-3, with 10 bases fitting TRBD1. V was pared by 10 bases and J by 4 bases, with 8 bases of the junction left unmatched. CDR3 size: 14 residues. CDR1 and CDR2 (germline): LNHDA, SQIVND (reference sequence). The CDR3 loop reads CATIDRGRADTQYF. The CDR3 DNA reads TGTGCCACCATAGACAGGGGGCGCGCAGATACGCAGTATTTT.

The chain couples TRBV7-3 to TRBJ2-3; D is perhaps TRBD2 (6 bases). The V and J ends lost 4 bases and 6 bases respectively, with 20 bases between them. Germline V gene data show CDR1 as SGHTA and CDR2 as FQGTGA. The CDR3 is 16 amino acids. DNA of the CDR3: TGTGCCAGCAGCTCCTCAGAGACTAGTGGAGGGGATACGCAGTATTTT. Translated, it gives CASSSSETSGGDTQYF.

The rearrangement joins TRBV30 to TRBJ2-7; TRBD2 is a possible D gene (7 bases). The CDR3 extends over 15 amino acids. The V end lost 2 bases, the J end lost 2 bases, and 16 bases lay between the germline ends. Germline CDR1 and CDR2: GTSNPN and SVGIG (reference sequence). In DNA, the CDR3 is TGTGCCTGGAGTAGGGGCGGGGGCGCCCCCTACGAGCAGTACTTC. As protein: CAWSRGGGAPYEQYF.

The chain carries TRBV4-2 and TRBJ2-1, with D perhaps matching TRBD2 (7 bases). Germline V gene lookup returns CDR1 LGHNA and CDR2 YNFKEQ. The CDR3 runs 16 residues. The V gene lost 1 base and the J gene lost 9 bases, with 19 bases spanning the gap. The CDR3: CASSQVRGRNYGEQFF. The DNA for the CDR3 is TGTGCCAGCAGCCAAGTGCGGGGGCGAAATTATGGTGAGCAGTTCTTC.

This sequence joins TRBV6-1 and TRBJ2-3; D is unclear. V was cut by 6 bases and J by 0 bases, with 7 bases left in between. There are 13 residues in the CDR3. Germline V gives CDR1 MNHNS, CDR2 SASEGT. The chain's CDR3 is CASRAHSTDTQYF. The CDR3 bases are TGTGCCAGCAGAGCCCATAGCACAGATACGCAGTATTTT.

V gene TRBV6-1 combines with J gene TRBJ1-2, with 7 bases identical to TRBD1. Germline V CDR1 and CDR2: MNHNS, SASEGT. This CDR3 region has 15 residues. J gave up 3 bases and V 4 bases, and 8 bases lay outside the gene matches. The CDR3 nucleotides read TGTGCCAGCAGTGGACTTACAGGGGATCACTATGGCTACACCTTC. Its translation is CASSGLTGDHYGYTF.

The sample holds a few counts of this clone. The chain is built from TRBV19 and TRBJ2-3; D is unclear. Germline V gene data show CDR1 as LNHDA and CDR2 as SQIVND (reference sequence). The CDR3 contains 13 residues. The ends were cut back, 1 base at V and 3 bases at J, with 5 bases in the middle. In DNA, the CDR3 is TGTGCCAGTAGTATAGGTCGGACAGATACGCAGTATTTT. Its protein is CASSIGRTDTQYF.

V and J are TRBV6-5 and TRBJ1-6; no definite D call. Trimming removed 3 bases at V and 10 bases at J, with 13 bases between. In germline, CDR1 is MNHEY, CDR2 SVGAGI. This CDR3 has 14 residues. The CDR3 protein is CASSYEGSGSPLHF. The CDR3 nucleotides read TGTGCCAGCAGTTATGAAGGGTCGGGATCACCCCTCCACTTT.

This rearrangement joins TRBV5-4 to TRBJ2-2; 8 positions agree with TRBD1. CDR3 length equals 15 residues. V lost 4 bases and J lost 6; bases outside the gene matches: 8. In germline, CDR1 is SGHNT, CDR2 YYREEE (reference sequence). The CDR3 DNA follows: TGTGCCAGCAGCACGGACAGGGAGGACTCCGGGGAGCTGTTTTTT. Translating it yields CASSTDREDSGELFF.

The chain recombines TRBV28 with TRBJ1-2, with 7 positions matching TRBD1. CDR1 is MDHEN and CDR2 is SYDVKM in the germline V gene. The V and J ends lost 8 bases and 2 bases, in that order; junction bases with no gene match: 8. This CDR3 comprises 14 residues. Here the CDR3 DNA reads TGTGCCAGCGGGATTCAGGGGGGAAACTATGGCTACACCTTC. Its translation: CASGIQGGNYGYTF.

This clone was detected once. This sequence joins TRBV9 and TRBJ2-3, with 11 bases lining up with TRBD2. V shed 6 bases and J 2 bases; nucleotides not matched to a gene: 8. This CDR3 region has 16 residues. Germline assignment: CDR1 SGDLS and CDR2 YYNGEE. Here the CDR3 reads CASNLLTSGVTDTQYF. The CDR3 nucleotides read TGTGCCAGCAACCTCCTGACTAGCGGGGTCACAGATACGCAGTATTTT.

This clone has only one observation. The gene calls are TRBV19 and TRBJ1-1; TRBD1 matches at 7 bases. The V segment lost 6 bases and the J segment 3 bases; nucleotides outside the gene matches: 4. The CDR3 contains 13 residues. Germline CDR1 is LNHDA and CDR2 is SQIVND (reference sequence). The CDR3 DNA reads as TGTGCCAGTAGGGTGACAGGGTACACTGAAGCTTTCTTT. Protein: CASRVTGYTEAFF.

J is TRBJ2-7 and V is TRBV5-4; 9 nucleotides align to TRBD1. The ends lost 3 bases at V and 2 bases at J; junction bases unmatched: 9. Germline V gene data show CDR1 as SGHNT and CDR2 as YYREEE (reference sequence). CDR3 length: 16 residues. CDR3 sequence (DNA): TGTGCCAGCAGCTCCCGAGGGACAGGGCCCCCCTACGAGCAGTACTTC. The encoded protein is CASSSRGTGPPYEQYF.

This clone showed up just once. CDR3 bases: TGTGCCAGCAGCTTGGGTACAGGGCCCCTTGGCACTGAAGCTTTCTTT. It codes for CASSLGTGPLGTEAFF. The chain combines TRBV5-8 with TRBJ1-1, with D maybe TRBD1 (6 bases). This CDR3 is built from 16 residues. Trimming pared 0 bases from V and 4 bases from J, leaving 16 bases between. CDR1 and CDR2 from the germline V gene are SGHTS and YDEGEE.

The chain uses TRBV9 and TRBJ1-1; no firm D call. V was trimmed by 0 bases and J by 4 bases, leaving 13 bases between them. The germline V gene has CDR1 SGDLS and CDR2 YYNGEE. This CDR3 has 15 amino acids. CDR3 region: CASSVAPGRGTEAFF. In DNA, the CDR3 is TGTGCCAGCAGCGTAGCTCCGGGTCGGGGCACTGAAGCTTTCTTT.

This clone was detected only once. The DNA of the CDR3 is TGTGCCAGCAGCTTAAGCGGGCGCAGCCAGACCCAGTACTTC. Translating gives CASSLSGRSQTQYF. V usage is TRBV7-3 and J usage is TRBJ2-5, with D perhaps matching TRBD2 (5 bases). Germline V gene sequence: CDR1 SGHTA, CDR2 FQGTGA. The V and J ends lost 1 base and 6 bases respectively, with 12 bases between them. The CDR3 runs 14 residues.

CDR3 nucleotide sequence: TGTGCCAGCAGTTTAGGGGACAGGGCTTACAATGAGCAGTTCTTC. Translating gives CASSLGDRAYNEQFF. This rearrangement joins TRBV28 to TRBJ2-1; 9 nucleotides match TRBD1. There are 15 residues in the CDR3. The V segment lost 2 bases and the J segment 4 bases; nucleotides outside the gene matches: 3. The germline CDR1 and CDR2 sequences are MDHEN and SYDVKM.